Below are 15 T cell receptor beta chains sequenced from a single sample in a study of post-analysis software for immune sequencing data. Unique molecular identifiers were carried by the TCR beta cDNA libraries. Via MiXCR, TCRdb re-called the PCR reads, giving one row per CDR3 protein. The table includes roughly 540,000 distinct CDR3 sequences, around 31% detected once. Study-wide results and limits: Roughly 5 TRBV segments (TRBV5-6, TRBV5-1 and TRBV20-1 among them) occurred more frequently in patients than in controls.

No cognate antigen is known for these TCRs. The source material was blood. The receptors originated from a girl aged 2 to 17 with multiple sclerosis.

The chain couples TRBV12-3 or TRBV12-4 to TRBJ1-4; 7 bases are a match to TRBD1. Trimming at V came to 2 bases and at J to 6 bases, leaving 6 bases not matched to a gene. CDR3 length: 15 amino acids. In DNA form, the CDR3 reads TGTGCCAGCAGTTTAAGTGGGACAGTTGATGAAAAACTGTTTTTT. Its translation is CASSLSGTVDEKLFF.

This chain joins TRBV12-3 or TRBV12-4 and TRBJ2-7, with D unresolved. The CDR3 length is 12 residues. Trimming removed 4 bases at V and 4 bases at J, with 8 bases between. CDR3 region: CASSSIRYEQYF. The DNA of the CDR3 is TGTGCCAGCAGTTCCATCCGGTACGAGCAGTACTTC.

This chain joins TRBV5-1 and TRBJ2-7; 10 bases align to TRBD1. Germline CDR1 and CDR2: SGHRS and YFSETQ. The CDR3 has 17 amino acids. V was pared by 1 base and J by 4 bases, with 11 bases of the junction left unmatched. CDR3 DNA: TGCGCCAGCAGCTTGCGGTTTAGACAGGGGGCTTCTTACGAGCAGTACTTC. It is translated as CASSLRFRQGASYEQYF.

This clonotype was detected only a few times. No DNA is shown, since the ends of the CDR3 on it are uncertain; the CDR3 is the one TCRdb lists. The chain uses TRBV29-1 and TRBJ1-2; TRBD1 was called by the table and not checked on the DNA. The CDR3 is 13 residues long, counting both termini. Germline-derived CDR1 and CDR2 are SQVTM and ANQGSEA. This CDR3 is CSVEGRVAQGSTF.

The V call is TRBV6-5, the J call TRBJ1-1, with 12 nucleotides matching TRBD1. Germline assignment: CDR1 MNHEY and CDR2 SVGAGI. The CDR3 runs 18 residues. The trim removed 2 bases at V and 3 bases at J, leaving 10 bases unmatched. CDR3: CASSYSGDRGLSDTEAFF. The CDR3, as DNA: TGTGCCAGCAGTTACAGTGGGGACAGGGGGCTCTCTGACACTGAAGCTTTCTTT.

This clonotype was observed a handful of times. V usage is TRBV4-1 and J usage is TRBJ1-1; D remains unclear. Germline CDR1 MGHRA, CDR2 YSYEKL. The CDR3 has 14 residues. The V gene lost 0 bases and the J gene lost 1 base, with 6 bases spanning the gap. The CDR3 loop reads CASSQDLENTEAFF. The CDR3 DNA sequence: TGCGCCAGCAGCCAAGATCTAGAGAACACTGAAGCTTTCTTT.

This clonotype was counted between two and nine times. A junction end diverges from the germline sequence, so it may reflect a read error. The chain employs TRBV7-9 and TRBJ2-7; unclear D gene. Germline V gene sequence: CDR1 SEHNR, CDR2 FQNEAQ (reference sequence). The CDR3 runs to 13 residues. This CDR3 reads CASSFYKSSEQYF. The CDR3 DNA is TGTGCCAGCAGCTTTTATAAATCCTCCGAGCAGTACTTC.

This clonotype was detected only a few times. The chain links TRBV29-1 to TRBJ1-1, with D possibly being TRBD1 (5 bases). Germline-derived CDR1 and CDR2 are SQVTM and ANQGSEA. Trimming removed 2 bases from V and 1 base from J, with 11 bases in between. The CDR3 runs to 14 residues. The CDR3 here is CSVESAGPNTEAFF. The CDR3 nucleotides are TGCAGCGTTGAATCGGCAGGGCCGAACACTGAAGCTTTCTTT.

The chain links TRBV7-2 to TRBJ1-2; perhaps TRBD1 as D (6 bases). V lost 4 bases and J lost 8, with 23 bases in between. Germline V gene data show CDR1 as SGHTA and CDR2 as FQGNSA. CDR3 length: 16 amino acids. DNA for the CDR3: TGTGCCAGCAGCTCATGGACAGACTCACCCAGAGGAGGCTACACCTTC. This gives the protein CASSSWTDSPRGGYTF.

There are a few counts of this clonotype. V usage is TRBV29-1 and J usage is TRBJ1-2; perhaps TRBD1 as D (6 bases). V was cut by 2 bases and J by 8 bases, with 12 bases left in between. The CDR3 runs 12 residues. CDR1 and CDR2 (germline): SQVTM, ANQGSEA. This chain's CDR3 is CSVEWAGVGYTF. The CDR3 region has the DNA TGCAGCGTTGAATGGGCAGGGGTAGGCTACACCTTC. The full variable domain, in which reference TRBV29-1 and TRBJ1-2 provide the parts outside the CDR3, is SAVISQKPSRDICQRGTSLTIQCQVDSQVTMMFWYRQQPGQSLTLIATANQGSEATYESGFVIDKFPISRPNLTFSTLTVSNMSPEDSSIYLCSVEWAGVGYTFGSGTRLTVV.

This clonotype turned up a few times. The chain links TRBV7-2 to TRBJ2-5, with a weak D call TRBD2 (5 bases). Germline V lookup: CDR1 SGHTA, CDR2 FQGNSA. V was trimmed by 5 bases and J by 1 base, leaving 11 bases between them. This CDR3 is 14 amino acids long. CDR3 in amino acids: CASSAAAAQETQYF. Written as DNA, the CDR3 is TGTGCCAGCAGCGCCGCAGCGGCCCAAGAGACCCAGTACTTC.

The gene calls are TRBV6-4 and TRBJ2-5; D perhaps matches TRBD1 (6 bases). V was clipped by 4 bases and J by 5 bases, with 23 bases between them. This CDR3 has 17 amino acids. Per the germline V gene, CDR1 is MRHNA and CDR2 is SNTAGT. CDR3 residues: CASSGQAFRAFGETQYF. The CDR3 coding sequence is TGTGCCAGCAGTGGACAGGCTTTTAGAGCGTTCGGGGAGACCCAGTACTTC.

The J gene is TRBJ2-1, the V gene TRBV27, with TRBD2 matching 10 bases. Germline loops: CDR1 MNHEY, CDR2 SMNVEV (reference sequence). The CDR3 consists of 17 residues. V shed 3 bases and J 0 bases; nucleotides not matched to a gene: 5. This CDR3 is CASSFLTSGASYNEQFF. CDR3 sequence (DNA): TGTGCCAGCAGTTTTCTAACTAGCGGGGCCTCCTACAATGAGCAGTTCTTC.

This clonotype has only a few counts. The V gene is TRBV12-3 or TRBV12-4, the J gene TRBJ2-7; 7 nucleotides align to TRBD2. V shed 3 bases and J 6 bases; nucleotides not matched to a gene: 2. The CDR3 consists of 12 residues. The CDR3 DNA is TGTGCCAGCAGTTTTTCGGGAGGCGAGCAGTACTTC. Translation gives CASSFSGGEQYF.

The rearrangement uses TRBV29-1 and TRBJ2-5; D may match TRBD1 or TRBD2 (5 bases each). The CDR3 has 10 residues. Germline V lookup: CDR1 SQVTM, CDR2 ANQGSEA. Between the trimmed V and J ends, which lost 6 bases and 5 bases, there was a span of 7 bases. DNA for the CDR3: TGCAGCGTCAGGGACGAGACCCAGTACTTC. Amino acids: CSVRDETQYF.